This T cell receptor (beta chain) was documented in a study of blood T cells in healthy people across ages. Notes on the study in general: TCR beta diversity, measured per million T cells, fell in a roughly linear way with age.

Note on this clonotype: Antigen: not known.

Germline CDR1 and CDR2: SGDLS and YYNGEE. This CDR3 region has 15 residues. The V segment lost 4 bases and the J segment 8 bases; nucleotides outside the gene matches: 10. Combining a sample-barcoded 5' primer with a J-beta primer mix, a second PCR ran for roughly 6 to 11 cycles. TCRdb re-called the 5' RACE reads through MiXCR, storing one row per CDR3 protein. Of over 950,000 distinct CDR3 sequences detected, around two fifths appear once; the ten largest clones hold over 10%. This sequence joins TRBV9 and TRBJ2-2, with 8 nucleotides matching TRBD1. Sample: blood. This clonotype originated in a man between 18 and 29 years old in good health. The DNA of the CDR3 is TGTGCCAGCAGCCTACAGGACAGGGCGACAGGGGAGCTGTTTTTT. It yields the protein CASSLQDRATGELFF.